Presented here are 17 T cell receptor beta chains from one specimen sequenced in a study of T cells in localized non-small cell lung cancer. The table came from immunoSEQ multiplex PCR; TCRdb's copy has only in-frame clones and leaves some out. The data contain 1,000 or so clones, about 35% of them singletons. This specimen was normal lung tissue next to the tumor, taken before any cancer treatment. The receptors derive from a woman aged 40-69 years with stage II squamous cell lung carcinoma.

This chain joins TRBV29-1 and TRBJ2-5; no reliable D call. The length of the CDR3 is 13 residues. V was pared by 3 bases and J by 5 bases, with 13 bases between. Germline V CDR1 and CDR2: SQVTM, ANQGSEA. CDR3 nucleotides: TGCAGCGTTGATGTCTGGCTGGGGGAGACCCAGTACTTC. Translating gives CSVDVWLGETQYF.

This rearrangement joins TRBV4-1 to TRBJ2-1; 12 bases line up with TRBD1. The V and J ends lost 1 base and 6 bases, in that order; junction bases with no gene match: 4. The germline V gene encodes CDR1 MGHRA and CDR2 YSYEKL. This CDR3 spans 16 amino acids. The DNA of the CDR3 is TGCGCCAGCAGCCAAGCCCGGGACAGGGGGCTCAATGAGCAGTTCTTC. It specifies CASSQARDRGLNEQFF.

The rearrangement uses TRBV15 and TRBJ1-4, with D hard to call. In germline, CDR1 is LNHNV, CDR2 YYDKDF (reference sequence). The CDR3 runs to 15 residues. V lost 2 bases to trimming and J lost 5 bases, with 12 bases between them. CDR3 amino acids: CATSRRTMVNEKLFF. The DNA for the CDR3 is TGTGCCACCAGCAGAAGGACTATGGTAAATGAAAAACTGTTTTTT.

In this sample, this clone turned up a few times. J is TRBJ2-7 and V is TRBV11-3, with 8 bases lining up with TRBD2. The V gene end was trimmed by 5 bases and the J gene end by 7 bases; junction bases not matched to a gene: 13. The CDR3 contains 15 residues. CDR1 SGHNT and CDR2 YENEEA come from the germline V gene. CDR3 coding DNA: TGTGCCAGCAGCCATTCTGCGGGAGGAACTTTAGAGCAGTACTTC. This gives the protein CASSHSAGGTLEQYF.

The J gene is TRBJ1-1, the V gene TRBV19, with D hard to call. CDR3 size: 13 residues. In germline, CDR1 is LNHDA, CDR2 SQIVND (reference sequence). The V end lost 5 bases, the J end lost 2 bases, and 9 bases lay between the germline ends. This chain's CDR3 is CASSLNSNTEAFF. Written as DNA, the CDR3 is TGTGCCAGTAGTCTGAACAGTAACACTGAAGCTTTCTTT.

This chain connects TRBV11-3 to TRBJ2-7, with a possible D match to TRBD2 (6 bases). The CDR3 contains 18 residues. Trimming took off 7 bases at V and 1 base at J, with 26 bases between the two ends. Germline V gene lookup returns CDR1 SGHNT and CDR2 YENEEA. The CDR3 DNA reads TGTGCCAGCAAAACTGAGTGGACCGACGCGCGGGGATCCTACGAGCAGTACTTC. Amino acids: CASKTEWTDARGSYEQYF. Drawing the rest from reference TRBV11-3 and TRBJ2-7, the complete variable domain is EAGVVQSPRYKIIEKKQPVAFWCNPISGHNTLYWYLQNLGQGPELLIRYENEEAVDDSQLPKDRFSAERLKGVDSTLKIQPAELGDSAVYLCASKTEWTDARGSYEQYFGPGTRLTVT.

V is TRBV4-1 and J is TRBJ2-5; a weak D match, TRBD1 (5 bases). The J call may be faulty, since TRBJ2-7 better matches the DNA end. Germline V gene data show CDR1 as MGHRA and CDR2 as YSYEKL. The CDR3 extends over 15 amino acids. CDR3 residues: CASSQEQESPYEQYF. In nucleotides, the CDR3 is TGCGCCAGCAGCCAAGAACAGGAAAGCCCATACGAGCAGTACTTC.

V is TRBV6-8 and J is TRBJ2-7; D may be TRBD2 (5 bases). The CDR3 has 13 residues. With 5 bases removed from V and 1 base from J, the gap between germline ends came to 9 bases. Per the germline V gene, CDR1 is MNHGY and CDR2 is SAAAGT. The CDR3: CASSRRGSYEQYF. CDR3 nucleotide sequence: TGTGCCAGCAGTCGTCGGGGATCCTACGAGCAGTACTTC.

Points on this clone: An end of the junction does not agree with germline; a read error may underlie this. This chain connects TRBV30 to TRBJ2-3; unclear D gene. CDR1 and CDR2 from the germline V gene are GTSNPN and SVGIG (reference sequence). This CDR3 contains 15 residues. The CDR3 DNA follows: TGTGCTTGGAGTTTGGAGTGGGTGGTCTCAGATACGCAGTATTTT. Translating gives CAWSLEWVVSDTQYF.

The V gene is TRBV28, the J gene TRBJ1-5; TRBD1 is a possible D gene (6 bases). CDR1 is MDHEN, CDR2 SYDVKM, per germline. V shed 3 bases and J shed 8 bases, with 11 bases lying between them. This CDR3 has 13 residues. CDR3 coding DNA: TGTGCCAGCAGTTTGGCCAAGGGGGAGCCCCAGCATTTT. This sequence encodes CASSLAKGEPQHF.

The chain couples TRBV9 to TRBJ1-2; no clear D. Germline CDR1 SGDLS, CDR2 YYNGEE. The CDR3 is made up of 14 amino acids. V lost 6 bases and J lost 3, with 15 bases in between. CDR3 sequence (DNA): TGTGCCAGCACCGAATCAGTGCAGGACTATGGCTACACCTTC. Protein sequence: CASTESVQDYGYTF.

This clone has just a few counts. The junction departs from germline at one end; a sequencing error may be responsible. The chain links TRBV11-1 to TRBJ1-3, with 8 bases lining up with TRBD1. Germline lookup yields CDR1 SGHAT and CDR2 FQDESV (reference sequence). The CDR3 loop spans 15 amino acids. The CDR3 protein is CVSSLGTGSGNTIYF. CDR3 in DNA: TGTGTCAGCAGCTTAGGGACAGGCTCCGGAAACACCATATATTTT.

Turning to this clone: One end of the junction is discordant with germline, which a read error may explain. The chain recombines TRBV6-1 with TRBJ2-3; D may be TRBD2 (5 bases). Looked up from germline, CDR1 is MNHNS and CDR2 is SASEGT. This CDR3 has 16 residues. CDR3 loop: CASSEALGSSSDTQYF. In nucleotides, the CDR3 is TGTGCCAGTAGTGAAGCGCTGGGGAGCTCCTCAGATACGCAGTATTTT.

The chain joins TRBV18 to TRBJ2-1; 7 bases agree with TRBD1. Germline values: CDR1 KGHSH, CDR2 LQKENI. This CDR3 is built from 18 residues. Germline trimming cut 3 bases from V and 0 bases from J; bases unmatched to any gene: 11. The CDR3 region is CASSPTEPGQSSYNEQFF. Written as DNA, the CDR3 is TGTGCCAGCTCACCTACCGAACCGGGACAGAGCTCCTACAATGAGCAGTTCTTC.

This clone was detected a few times. The chain's CDR3 is CASSVEREGPNTGELFF. CDR3 coding DNA: TGTGCCAGCAGCGTAGAGCGGGAGGGCCCAAACACCGGGGAGCTGTTTTTT. The genes are TRBV9 and TRBJ2-2, with 10 positions matching TRBD2. The CDR3 sequence is 17 residues long. Per germline, CDR1 SGDLS and CDR2 YYNGEE. The trim removed 0 bases at V and 2 bases at J, leaving 4 bases unmatched.

Note on this clone: A much larger clone is a single base away; this may be a read error. The chain uses TRBV6-8 and TRBJ2-3; D remains unclear. Looked up from germline, CDR1 is MNHGY and CDR2 is SAAAGT. This CDR3 has 15 residues. With 1 base removed from V and 3 bases from J, the gap between germline ends came to 11 bases. CDR3 DNA: TGTGCCAGCAGTTACTTAGGGCAGGTGACAGATACGCAGTATTTT. Protein product: CASSYLGQVTDTQYF.

V is TRBV30 and J is TRBJ1-1; D gene ambiguous. Germline loops: CDR1 GTSNPN, CDR2 SVGIG (reference sequence). This CDR3 region has 11 residues. Trimming pared 0 bases from V and 4 bases from J, leaving 3 bases between. This CDR3 reads CAWSVSTEAFF. In DNA, the CDR3 is TGTGCCTGGAGTGTTAGCACTGAAGCTTTCTTT. The whole variable domain, filled in from reference TRBV30 and TRBJ1-1, reads SQTIHQWPATLVQPVGSPLSLECTVEGTSNPNLYWYRQAAGRGLQLLFYSVGIGQISSEVPQNLSASRPQDRQFILSSKKLLLSDSGFYLCAWSVSTEAFFGQGTRLTVV.